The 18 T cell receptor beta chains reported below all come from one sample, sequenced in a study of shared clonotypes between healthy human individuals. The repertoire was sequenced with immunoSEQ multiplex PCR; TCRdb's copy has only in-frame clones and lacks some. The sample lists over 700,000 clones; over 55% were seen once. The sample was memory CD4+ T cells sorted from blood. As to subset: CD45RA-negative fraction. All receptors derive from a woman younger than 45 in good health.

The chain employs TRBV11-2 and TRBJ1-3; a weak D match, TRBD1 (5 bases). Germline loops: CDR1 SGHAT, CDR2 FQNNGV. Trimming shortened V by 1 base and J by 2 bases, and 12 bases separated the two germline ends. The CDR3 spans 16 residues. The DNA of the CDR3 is TGTGCCAGCAGCTTAGGGGGCAGTATTCCTGGAAACACCATATATTTT. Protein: CASSLGGSIPGNTIYF.

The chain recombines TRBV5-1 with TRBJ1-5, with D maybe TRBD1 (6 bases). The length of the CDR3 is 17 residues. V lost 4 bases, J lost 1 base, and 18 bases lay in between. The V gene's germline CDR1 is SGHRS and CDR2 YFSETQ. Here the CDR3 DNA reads TGCGCCAGCAGCCCGGGGGCAGATTTGGGCAGCAATCAGCCCCAGCATTTT. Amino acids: CASSPGADLGSNQPQHF.

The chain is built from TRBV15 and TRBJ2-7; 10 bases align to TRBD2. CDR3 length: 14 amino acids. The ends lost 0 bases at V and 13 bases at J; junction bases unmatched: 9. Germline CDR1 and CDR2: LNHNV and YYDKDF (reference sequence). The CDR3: CATSREAASGRFYF. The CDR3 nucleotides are TGTGCCACCAGCAGAGAAGCGGCTAGCGGGAGATTTTACTTC.

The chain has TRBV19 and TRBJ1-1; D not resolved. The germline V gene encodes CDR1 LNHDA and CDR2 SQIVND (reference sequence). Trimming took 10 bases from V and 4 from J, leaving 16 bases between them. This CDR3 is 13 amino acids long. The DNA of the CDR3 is TGTGCCACAACGAATCCAGGCGGCACTGAAGCTTTCTTT. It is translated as CATTNPGGTEAFF.

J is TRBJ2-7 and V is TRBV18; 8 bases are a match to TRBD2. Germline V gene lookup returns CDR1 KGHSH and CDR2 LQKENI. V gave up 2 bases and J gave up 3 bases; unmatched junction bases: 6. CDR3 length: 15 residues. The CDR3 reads CASSPGVAGFYEQYF. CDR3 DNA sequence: TGTGCCAGCTCACCAGGGGTAGCGGGGTTCTACGAGCAGTACTTC.

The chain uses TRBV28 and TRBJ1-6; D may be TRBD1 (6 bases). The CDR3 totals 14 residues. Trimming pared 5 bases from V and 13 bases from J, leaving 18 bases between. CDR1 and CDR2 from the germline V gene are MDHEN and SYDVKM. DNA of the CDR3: TGTGCCAGCAGTCCGATCCCCCAACAGGGCCCCCTCCACTTT. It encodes CASSPIPQQGPLHF.

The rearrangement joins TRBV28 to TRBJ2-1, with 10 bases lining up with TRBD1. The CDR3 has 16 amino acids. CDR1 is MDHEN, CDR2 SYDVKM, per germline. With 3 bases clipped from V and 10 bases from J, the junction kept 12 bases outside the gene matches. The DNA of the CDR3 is TGTGCCAGCAGTTTTTCGTTTGGGACAGGGGCGGGCGAGCAGTTCTTC. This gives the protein CASSFSFGTGAGEQFF.

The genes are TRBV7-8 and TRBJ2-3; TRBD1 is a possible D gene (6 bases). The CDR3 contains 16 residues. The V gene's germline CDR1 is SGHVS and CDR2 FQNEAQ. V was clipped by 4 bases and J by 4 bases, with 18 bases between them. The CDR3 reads CASSSNSDRWADTQYF. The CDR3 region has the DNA TGTGCCAGCAGCTCGAACTCTGACAGGTGGGCAGATACGCAGTATTTT.

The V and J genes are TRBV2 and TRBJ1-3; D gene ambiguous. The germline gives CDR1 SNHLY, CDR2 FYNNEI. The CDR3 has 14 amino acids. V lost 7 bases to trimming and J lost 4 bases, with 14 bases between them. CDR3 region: CASTETGGGNTIYF. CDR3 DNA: TGTGCCAGCACCGAAACGGGAGGAGGAAACACCATATATTTT.

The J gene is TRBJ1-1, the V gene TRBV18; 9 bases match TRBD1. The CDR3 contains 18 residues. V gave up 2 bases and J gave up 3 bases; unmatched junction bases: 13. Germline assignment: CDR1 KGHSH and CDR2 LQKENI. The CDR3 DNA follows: TGTGCCAGCTCACCAGGGCTTGGGACAGGGTTATTGGACACTGAAGCTTTCTTT. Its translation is CASSPGLGTGLLDTEAFF. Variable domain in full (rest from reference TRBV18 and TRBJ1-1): NAGVMQNPRHLVRRRGQEARLRCSPMKGHSHVYWYRQLPEEGLKFMVYLQKENIIDESGMPKERFSAEFPKEGPSILRIQQVVRGDSAAYFCASSPGLGTGLLDTEAFFGQGTRLTVV.

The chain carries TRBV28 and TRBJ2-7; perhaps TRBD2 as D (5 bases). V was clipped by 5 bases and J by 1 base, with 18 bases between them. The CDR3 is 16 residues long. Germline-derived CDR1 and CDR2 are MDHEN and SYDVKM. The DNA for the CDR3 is TGTGCCAGCAGTCCCGAGCCCATGAGGGTTTCCTACGAGCAGTACTTC. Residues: CASSPEPMRVSYEQYF.

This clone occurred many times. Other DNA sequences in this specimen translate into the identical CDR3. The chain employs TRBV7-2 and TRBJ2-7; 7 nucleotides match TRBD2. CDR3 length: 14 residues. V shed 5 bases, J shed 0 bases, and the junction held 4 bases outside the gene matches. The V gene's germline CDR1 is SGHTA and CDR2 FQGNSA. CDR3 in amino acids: CASSPQRDSYEQYF. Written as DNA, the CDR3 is TGTGCCAGCAGCCCCCAGCGGGACTCCTACGAGCAGTACTTC.

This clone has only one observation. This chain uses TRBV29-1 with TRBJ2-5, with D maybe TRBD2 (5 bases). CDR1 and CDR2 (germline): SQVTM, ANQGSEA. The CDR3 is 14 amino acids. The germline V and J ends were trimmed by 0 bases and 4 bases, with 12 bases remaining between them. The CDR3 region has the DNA TGCAGCGTTGAAGATCCCGAGGGTAGAGAGACCCAGTACTTC. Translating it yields CSVEDPEGRETQYF. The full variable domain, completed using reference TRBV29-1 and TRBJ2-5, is SAVISQKPSRDICQRGTSLTIQCQVDSQVTMMFWYRQQPGQSLTLIATANQGSEATYESGFVIDKFPISRPNLTFSTLTVSNMSPEDSSIYLCSVEDPEGRETQYFGPGTRLLVL.

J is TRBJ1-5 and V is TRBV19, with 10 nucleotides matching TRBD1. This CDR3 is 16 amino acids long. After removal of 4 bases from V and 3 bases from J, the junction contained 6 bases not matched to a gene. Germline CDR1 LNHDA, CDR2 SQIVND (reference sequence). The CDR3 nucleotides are TGTGCCAGTAGTACCCGGGACAGGGGCCCCAATCAGCCCCAGCATTTT. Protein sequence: CASSTRDRGPNQPQHF.

The CDR3 reads CAWSSGRDNEQFF. CDR3 DNA: TGTGCCTGGAGTAGCGGGAGGGACAATGAGCAGTTCTTC. This chain links TRBV30 with TRBJ2-1, with 10 positions matching TRBD2. V lost 2 bases, J lost 5 bases, and 0 bases stayed unmatched. The CDR3 extends over 13 amino acids. Looked up from germline, CDR1 is GTSNPN and CDR2 is SVGIG (reference sequence).

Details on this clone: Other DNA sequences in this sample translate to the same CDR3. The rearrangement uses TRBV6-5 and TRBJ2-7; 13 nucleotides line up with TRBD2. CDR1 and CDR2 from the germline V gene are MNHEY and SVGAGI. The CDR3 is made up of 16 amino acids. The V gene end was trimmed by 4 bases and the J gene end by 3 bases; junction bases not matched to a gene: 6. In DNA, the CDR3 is TGTGCCAGCAGTTCCCCCGGACTAGCGGGAGTCTACGAGCAGTACTTC. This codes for CASSSPGLAGVYEQYF.

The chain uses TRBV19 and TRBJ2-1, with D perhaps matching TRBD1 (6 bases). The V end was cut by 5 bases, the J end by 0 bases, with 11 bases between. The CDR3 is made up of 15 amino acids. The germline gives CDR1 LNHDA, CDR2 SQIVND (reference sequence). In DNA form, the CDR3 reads TGTGCCAGTAGTGACAGGAGAGGCTCCTACAATGAGCAGTTCTTC. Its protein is CASSDRRGSYNEQFF.

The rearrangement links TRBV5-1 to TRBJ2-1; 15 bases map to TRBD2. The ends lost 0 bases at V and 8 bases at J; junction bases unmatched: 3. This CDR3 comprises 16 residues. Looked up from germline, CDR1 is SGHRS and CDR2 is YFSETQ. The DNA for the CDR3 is TGCGCCAGCAGCTTGGAGGGACTAGCGGGAGGACATGAGCAGTTCTTC. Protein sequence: CASSLEGLAGGHEQFF.